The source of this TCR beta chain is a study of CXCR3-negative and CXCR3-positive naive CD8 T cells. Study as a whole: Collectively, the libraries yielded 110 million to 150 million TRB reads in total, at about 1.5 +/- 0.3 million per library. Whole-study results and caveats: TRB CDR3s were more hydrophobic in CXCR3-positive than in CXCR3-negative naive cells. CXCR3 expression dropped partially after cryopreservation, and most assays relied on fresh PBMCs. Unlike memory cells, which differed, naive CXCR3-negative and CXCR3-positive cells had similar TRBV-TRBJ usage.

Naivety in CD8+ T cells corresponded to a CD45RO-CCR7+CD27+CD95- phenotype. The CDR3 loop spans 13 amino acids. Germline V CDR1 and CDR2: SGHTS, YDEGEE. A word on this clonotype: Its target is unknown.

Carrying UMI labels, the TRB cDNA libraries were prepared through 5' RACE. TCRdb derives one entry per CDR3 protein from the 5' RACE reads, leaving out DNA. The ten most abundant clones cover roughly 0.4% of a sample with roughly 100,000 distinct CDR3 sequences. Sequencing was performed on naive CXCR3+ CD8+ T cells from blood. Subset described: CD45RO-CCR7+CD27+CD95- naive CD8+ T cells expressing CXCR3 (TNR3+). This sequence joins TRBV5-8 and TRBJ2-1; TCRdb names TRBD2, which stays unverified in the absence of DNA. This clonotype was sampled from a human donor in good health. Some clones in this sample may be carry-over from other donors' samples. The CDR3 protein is CASSLRGLLTVFF.